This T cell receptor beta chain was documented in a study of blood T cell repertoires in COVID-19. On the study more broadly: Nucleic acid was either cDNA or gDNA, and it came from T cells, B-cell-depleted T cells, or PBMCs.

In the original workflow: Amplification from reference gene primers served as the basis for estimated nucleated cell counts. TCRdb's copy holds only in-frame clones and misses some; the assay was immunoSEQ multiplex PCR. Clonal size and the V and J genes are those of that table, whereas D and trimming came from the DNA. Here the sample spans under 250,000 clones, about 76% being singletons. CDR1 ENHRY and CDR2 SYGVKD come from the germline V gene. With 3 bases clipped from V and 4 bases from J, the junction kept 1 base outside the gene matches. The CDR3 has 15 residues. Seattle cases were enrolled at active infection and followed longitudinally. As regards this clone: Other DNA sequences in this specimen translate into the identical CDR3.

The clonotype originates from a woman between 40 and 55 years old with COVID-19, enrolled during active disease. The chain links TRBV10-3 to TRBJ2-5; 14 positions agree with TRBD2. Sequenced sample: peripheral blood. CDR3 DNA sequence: TGTGCCATCAGTGACGGACTAGCGGGAGGAGAGACCCAGTACTTC. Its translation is CAISDGLAGGETQYF.